The clone carrying this TCR beta chain was recorded many times. Time point: after trial treatment. The sample's treatment: LDRT plus nivolumab, ipilimumab, low-dose cyclophosphamide and aspirin (RACIN trial). Administered to the donors were nivolumab, ipilimumab, aspirin, low-dose cyclophosphamide and low-dose radiotherapy. Alpha and beta chains were covered, as first-strand cDNA relied on TRAV- and TRBV-specific primers. Over approximately 19 PCR cycles, TCRs were amplified from a constant-region primer and V-primer adapter. By in vitro transcription, the isolated mRNA was amplified. TCRdb reanalysed the reads using MiXCR and keeps one entry per CDR3 protein. In the table there are approximately 100,000 distinct CDR3 sequences, less than 25% of which are singletons. This entry comes from a study of low-dose radiotherapy and immunotherapy resistance in tumors. Study-level background: At a dose of 200 mg/m2, intravenous cyclophosphamide was given every two weeks, one day before radiation and immunotherapy. Every day for four cycles from cycle 1 day 1, patients took 300 mg of oral aspirin.

The V end was cut by 4 bases, the J end by 4 bases, with 11 bases between. The CDR3 loop spans 14 amino acids. The chain uses TRBV12-3 or TRBV12-4 and TRBJ2-1; possibly TRBD2 for D (5 bases). The sample consisted of PBMCs, taken after low-dose radiotherapy plus immunotherapy. The TCR originated in a male donor with prostate cancer. The CDR3 DNA reads TGTGCCAGCAGTTGGACTCGGCGATACAATGAGCAGTTCTTC. Protein product: CASSWTRRYNEQFF.